This TCR beta chain comes out of a study of cytomegalovirus exposure and HLA in healthy donors. On this clone: Its matching antigen is unknown.

Findings and caveats of the study: A link between a missense DCLRE1C variant and TCR beta V- and J-gene trimming emerged from a later analysis. The CMV antigen specificity of a few CMV-associated chains was confirmed through in vitro analysis. Certain sequence variants were highly shared and formed a cluster, and this cluster was likely a sequencing artifact.

The PCR was carried out with 60 Vbeta primers and 13 Jbeta primers. Method: immunoSEQ multiplex PCR; TCRdb's copy keeps in-frame clones and lacks some. This table has more than 95,000 clones, 79% appearing once. As for the donors, each was a healthy bone marrow donor. This receptor was identified in a man aged 25 to 45 in good health and CMV-seropositive. The sample consisted of PBMCs.

The CDR3 sequence is CASSLAPGTGYSPLHF. CDR3 DNA: TGTGCCAGCAGCCTGGCACCCGGGACAGGGTATTCACCCCTCCACTTT. The chain links TRBV7-2 to TRBJ1-6; TRBD1 matches at 9 bases. CDR3 length: 16 residues. Germline V gene lookup returns CDR1 SGHTA and CDR2 FQGNSA. Unmatched junction bases numbered 10, after V lost 5 bases and J lost 8 bases.